Given below is one T cell receptor beta chain in context. There were TCR beta CDR3 regions amplified from RNA transcripts. HTBI primers were used for first-round RT-PCR of the TCR CDR3. Each CDR3 protein gets one entry after TCRdb re-called the multiplex PCR reads with MiXCR. This sample carries 560,000 or so distinct CDR3 sequences, 35% to 55% of them seen once, and the ten largest clones take roughly 8.2%. These data belong to a study of T cells in Graves' hyperthyroidism and ophthalmopathy. The CDR3 loop spans 13 amino acids. V was clipped by 0 bases and J by 5 bases; unmatched bases: 3. Germline CDR1 is DFQATT and CDR2 is SNEGSKA (reference sequence).

This TCR came from a woman between 18 and 29 years old with Graves' hyperthyroidism. Material: peripheral blood or thyroid tissue (not recorded which). This chain uses TRBV20-1 with TRBJ2-7; 8 nucleotides line up with TRBD2. The CDR3 DNA reads TGCAGTGCTAGAGATCGGCGGGGGGACGAGCAGTACTTC. Its protein product is CSARDRRGDEQYF.